This T cell receptor (beta chain) originates from a study of CD8+ T cells in alopecia areata. General study results and limits: Patients shared TCRs less clearly than mice did, possibly for HLA-related reasons. Many expanded lesional clones stayed in scalp and blood while on tofacitinib.

Reverse transcription of extracted RNA yielded cDNA, which provided the sequencing template. Using immunoSEQ multiplex PCR, the repertoire was profiled, and TCRdb retains in-frame clones only, with some absent. Seen here are tens of thousands of clones, just over 70% observed once, and the top ten hold 15% to 20%. Treatment given: oral pan-JAK inhibitor, 5-10 mg twice daily. Collected material from alopecia areata patients comprised lesional scalp punch biopsies and peripheral blood. The CDR3 covers 16 residues. CDR1 is LGHNA, CDR2 YSLEER, per germline. Trimming at V came to 1 base and at J to 3 bases, leaving 7 bases not matched to a gene. As concerns this clone: Its antigen is not known.

The chain employs TRBV4-3 and TRBJ2-7; TRBD1 aligns across 9 bases. The clonotype originates from a human donor with alopecia areata. Specimen: CD8+ T cells sorted from blood, collected around week 42, from a patient treated with tofacitinib. CDR3 coding DNA: TGCGCCAGCAGCCAAGGAAAGGGACAGGGTCTCTACGAGCAGTACTTC. This translates into CASSQGKGQGLYEQYF.